Following are 2 T cell receptor beta chains from one sample sequenced in a study of blood T cell repertoires in COVID-19. Sequencing used immunoSEQ multiplex PCR; TCRdb keeps in-frame clones, though not all of them. The repertoire holds over 200,000 clones, with around 90% as singletons. Sequencing was carried out using peripheral blood. The receptors shown here come from a man in his sixties who had recovered from COVID-19.

The V gene is TRBV7-9, the J gene TRBJ2-7; tentative D call: TRBD1 (5 bases). The V and J ends lost 0 bases and 4 bases respectively, with 7 bases between them. CDR3 length: 13 amino acids. The germline V gene has CDR1 SEHNR and CDR2 FQNEAQ (reference sequence). The CDR3 bases are TGTGCCAGCAGCTTAGCCAGGGATTACGAGCAGTACTTC. Its protein is CASSLARDYEQYF. Full variable domain (outside the CDR3, taken from reference TRBV7-9 and TRBJ2-7): DTGVSQNPRHKITKRGQNVTFRCDPISEHNRLYWYRQTLGQGPEFLTYFQNEAQLEKSRLLSDRFSAERPKGSFSTLEIQRTEQGDSAMYLCASSLARDYEQYFGPGTRLTVT.

The rearrangement joins TRBV5-1 to TRBJ2-1; D unresolved. Trimming shortened V by 4 bases and J by 6 bases, and 11 bases separated the two germline ends. Germline V gene data show CDR1 as SGHRS and CDR2 as YFSETQ. The CDR3 covers 13 residues. CDR3 sequence: CASSEIPGNEQFF. The CDR3 nucleotides are TGCGCCAGCAGCGAGATACCCGGCAATGAGCAGTTCTTC.